A selection of T cell receptor beta chains follows, all from one sample in a study of early T cells in non-severe SARS-CoV-2 infection. In TCRdb, the 5' RACE reads were re-called with MiXCR into one record per CDR3 protein. Of tens of thousands of distinct CDR3 sequences detected, around 12% appear once; the ten largest clones hold roughly 3.6%. Sequencing was performed on whole blood. The receptors originated from an adult who was a healthcare worker with PCR-confirmed SARS-CoV-2 infection or an uninfected control (not recorded which). The CDR3 runs from the conserved cysteine through the conserved F or W. Fields, in order: J gene, CDR3 length, D gene, V gene, clone size, CDR3 DNA, CDR3 protein. The D gene is left open where the match is weak. For some rows the clone size is stated as once, few or many, or as a class when expanded; others skip it.

j_call: TRBJ2-7
cdr3_length: 15
d_call: TRBD2
v_call: TRBV14
clone_size: NA
cdr3_nt: TGTGCCAGCAGCCAAATAGCGCGGGGGGTCTACGAGCAGTACTTC
cdr3_aa: CASSQIARGVYEQYF

j_call: TRBJ1-2
cdr3_length: 13
d_call: NA
v_call: TRBV11-2
clone_size: few
cdr3_nt: TGTGCCAGCAGCTTAGATTGGGGGGAAGGCTACACCTTC
cdr3_aa: CASSLDWGEGYTF

j_call: TRBJ2-7
cdr3_length: 12
d_call: NA
v_call: TRBV29-1
clone_size: NA
cdr3_nt: TGCAGCGTTGGAGGGACTCTCTACGAGCAGTACTTC
cdr3_aa: CSVGGTLYEQYF

j_call: TRBJ1-2
cdr3_length: 15
d_call: NA
v_call: TRBV28
clone_size: many
cdr3_nt: TGTGCCAGCAGTTTGGGTACAGGGAATAACTATGGCTACACCTTC
cdr3_aa: CASSLGTGNNYGYTF

j_call: TRBJ2-5
cdr3_length: 14
d_call: NA
v_call: TRBV29-1
clone_size: NA
cdr3_nt: TGCAGCGTTGTGGAGGTTTCAGGGCTAGAGACCCAGTACTTC
cdr3_aa: CSVVEVSGLETQYF

j_call: TRBJ2-7
cdr3_length: 16
d_call: TRBD1
v_call: TRBV4-1
clone_size: few
cdr3_nt: TGCGCCAGCAGCCACCTAAACGGACAGGGAGAGGAGAGGCAGTACTTC
cdr3_aa: CASSHLNGQGEERQYF

j_call: TRBJ2-7
cdr3_length: 11
d_call: NA
v_call: TRBV29-1
clone_size: NA
cdr3_nt: TGCAGCGTTGGCTTCGAGGTCGAGCAGTACTTC
cdr3_aa: CSVGFEVEQYF

j_call: TRBJ2-3
cdr3_length: 14
d_call: TRBD2
v_call: TRBV7-8
clone_size: NA
cdr3_nt: TGTGCCAGCAGCATTCGGGACTACACAGATACGCAGTATTTT
cdr3_aa: CASSIRDYTDTQYF

j_call: TRBJ2-5
cdr3_length: 13
d_call: NA
v_call: TRBV11-3
clone_size: NA
cdr3_nt: TGTGCCAGCAGCCCCCGCGATCAAGAGACCCAGTACTTC
cdr3_aa: CASSPRDQETQYF

j_call: TRBJ2-2
cdr3_length: 14
d_call: TRBD1
v_call: TRBV29-1
clone_size: many
cdr3_nt: TGCAGCGCCGTGGACAGGGAGAACACCGGGGAGCTGTTTTTT
cdr3_aa: CSAVDRENTGELFF

j_call: TRBJ2-1
cdr3_length: 16
d_call: TRBD2
v_call: TRBV9
clone_size: few
cdr3_nt: TGTGCCAGCAGCGCCGAGGGAGGCGGGAGGGTGGATGAGCAGTTCTTC
cdr3_aa: CASSAEGGGRVDEQFF

j_call: TRBJ2-7
cdr3_length: 12
d_call: NA
v_call: TRBV20-1
clone_size: many
cdr3_nt: TGCAGTGCTAGAGATGCCGGCTACGAGCAGTACTTC
cdr3_aa: CSARDAGYEQYF

j_call: TRBJ2-1
cdr3_length: 16
d_call: TRBD2
v_call: TRBV11-2
clone_size: NA
cdr3_nt: TGTGCCAGCAGCTTAGTTAGCGGGAGGATAGACAATGAGCAGTTCTTC
cdr3_aa: CASSLVSGRIDNEQFF

j_call: TRBJ2-1
cdr3_length: 15
d_call: TRBD2
v_call: TRBV7-2
clone_size: many
cdr3_nt: TGTGCCAGCAGCTTATATAGCGGGAGGGGGAATGAGCAGTTCTTC
cdr3_aa: CASSLYSGRGNEQFF

j_call: TRBJ1-1
cdr3_length: 14
d_call: NA
v_call: TRBV7-9
clone_size: few
cdr3_nt: TGTGCCAGCAGCTTTTTGTCGGGGGGCACTGAAGCTTTCTTT
cdr3_aa: CASSFLSGGTEAFF

j_call: TRBJ2-5
cdr3_length: 15
d_call: TRBD1
v_call: TRBV5-4
clone_size: NA
cdr3_nt: TGTGCCAGCAGCGAGGGACAGGGGAGGCAAGAGACCCAGTACTTC
cdr3_aa: CASSEGQGRQETQYF

j_call: TRBJ2-3
cdr3_length: 15
d_call: NA
v_call: TRBV28
clone_size: few
cdr3_nt: TGTGCCAGCAGTTCTTGGGCCCGCACAGTGGATACGCAGTATTTT
cdr3_aa: CASSSWARTVDTQYF

j_call: TRBJ2-1
cdr3_length: 16
d_call: TRBD2
v_call: TRBV7-9
clone_size: NA
cdr3_nt: TGTGCCAGCAGCCCATTTGGACTAGCGGGGACTAATGAGCAGTTCTTC
cdr3_aa: CASSPFGLAGTNEQFF